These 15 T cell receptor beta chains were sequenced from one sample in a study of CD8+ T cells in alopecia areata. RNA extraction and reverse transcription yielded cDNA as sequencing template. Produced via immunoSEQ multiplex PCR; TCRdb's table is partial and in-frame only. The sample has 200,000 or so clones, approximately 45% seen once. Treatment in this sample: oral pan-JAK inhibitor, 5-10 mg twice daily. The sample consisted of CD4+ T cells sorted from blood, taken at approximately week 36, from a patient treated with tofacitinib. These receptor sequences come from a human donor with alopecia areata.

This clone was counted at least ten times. The CDR3 region is CASSEPSGLAKNIQYF. Here the CDR3 DNA reads TGTGCCAGCAGTGAGCCTAGCGGTCTAGCCAAAAACATTCAGTACTTC. This chain links TRBV6-1 with TRBJ2-4; 7 bases match TRBD2. The CDR3 consists of 16 residues. With 3 bases clipped from V and 0 bases from J, the junction kept 5 bases outside the gene matches. The germline CDR1 and CDR2 sequences are MNHNS and SASEGT.

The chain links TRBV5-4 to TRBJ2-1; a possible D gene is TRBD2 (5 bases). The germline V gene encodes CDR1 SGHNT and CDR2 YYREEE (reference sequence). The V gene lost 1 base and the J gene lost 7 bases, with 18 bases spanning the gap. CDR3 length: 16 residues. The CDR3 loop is CASSLSASLGWNEQFF. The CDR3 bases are TGTGCCAGCAGCTTGTCGGCTAGCTTAGGGTGGAATGAGCAGTTCTTC.

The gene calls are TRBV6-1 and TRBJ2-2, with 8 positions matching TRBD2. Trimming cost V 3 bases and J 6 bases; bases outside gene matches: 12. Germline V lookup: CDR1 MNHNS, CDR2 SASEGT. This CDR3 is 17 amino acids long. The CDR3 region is CASSEFRRRGGAGELFF. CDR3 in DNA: TGTGCCAGCAGTGAGTTCCGCCGCCGGGGGGGAGCCGGGGAGCTGTTTTTT.

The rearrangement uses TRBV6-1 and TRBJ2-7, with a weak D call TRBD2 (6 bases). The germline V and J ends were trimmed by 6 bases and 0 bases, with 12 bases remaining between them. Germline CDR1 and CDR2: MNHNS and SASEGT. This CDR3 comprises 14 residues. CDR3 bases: TGTGCCAGCAGATCAGGGAGGAGCTCCTACGAGCAGTACTTC. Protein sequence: CASRSGRSSYEQYF.

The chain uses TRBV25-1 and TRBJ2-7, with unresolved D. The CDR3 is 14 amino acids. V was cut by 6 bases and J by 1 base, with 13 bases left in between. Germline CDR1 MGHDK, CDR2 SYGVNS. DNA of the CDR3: TGTGCCAGCAGCCCCCCCTGGCATTCCTACGAGCAGTACTTC. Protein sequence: CASSPPWHSYEQYF.

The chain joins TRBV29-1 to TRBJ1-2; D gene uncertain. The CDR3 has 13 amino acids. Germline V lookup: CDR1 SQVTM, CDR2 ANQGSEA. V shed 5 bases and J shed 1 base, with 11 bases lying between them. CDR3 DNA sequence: TGCAGCGTTTATGACGGATTTAACTATGGCTACACCTTC. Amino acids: CSVYDGFNYGYTF.

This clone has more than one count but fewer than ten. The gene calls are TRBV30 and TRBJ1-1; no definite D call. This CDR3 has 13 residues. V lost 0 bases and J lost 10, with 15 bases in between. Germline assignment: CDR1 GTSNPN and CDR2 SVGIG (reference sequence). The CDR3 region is CAWSVPLPGGAFF. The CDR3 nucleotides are TGTGCCTGGAGTGTACCCCTCCCCGGAGGAGCTTTCTTT.

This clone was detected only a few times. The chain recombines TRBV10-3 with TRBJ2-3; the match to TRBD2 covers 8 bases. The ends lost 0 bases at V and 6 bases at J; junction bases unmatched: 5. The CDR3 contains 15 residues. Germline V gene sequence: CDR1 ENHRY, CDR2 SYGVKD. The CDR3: CAISESGGRSDTQYF. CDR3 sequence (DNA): TGTGCCATCAGTGAGTCGGGCGGGAGGTCGGATACGCAGTATTTT.

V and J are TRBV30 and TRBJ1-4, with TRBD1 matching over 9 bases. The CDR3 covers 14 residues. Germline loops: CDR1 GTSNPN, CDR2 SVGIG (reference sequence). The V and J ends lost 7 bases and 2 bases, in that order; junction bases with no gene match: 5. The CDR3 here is CASGQGTTNEKLFF. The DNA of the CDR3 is TGTGCCTCGGGACAGGGAACCACTAATGAAAAACTGTTTTTT.

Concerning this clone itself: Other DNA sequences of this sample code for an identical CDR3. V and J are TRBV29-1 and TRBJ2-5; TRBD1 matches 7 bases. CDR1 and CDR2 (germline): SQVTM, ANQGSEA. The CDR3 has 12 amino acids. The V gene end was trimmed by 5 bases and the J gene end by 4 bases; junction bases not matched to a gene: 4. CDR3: CSVRQGRETQYF. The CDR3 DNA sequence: TGCAGCGTTCGACAGGGAAGAGAGACCCAGTACTTC.

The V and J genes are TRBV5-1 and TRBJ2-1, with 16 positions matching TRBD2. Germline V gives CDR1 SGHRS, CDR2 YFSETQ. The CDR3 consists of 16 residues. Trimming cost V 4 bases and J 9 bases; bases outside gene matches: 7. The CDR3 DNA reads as TGCGCCAGCAGCCCGGGGACTAGCGGGAGGGCCACTGAGCAGTTCTTC. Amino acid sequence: CASSPGTSGRATEQFF.

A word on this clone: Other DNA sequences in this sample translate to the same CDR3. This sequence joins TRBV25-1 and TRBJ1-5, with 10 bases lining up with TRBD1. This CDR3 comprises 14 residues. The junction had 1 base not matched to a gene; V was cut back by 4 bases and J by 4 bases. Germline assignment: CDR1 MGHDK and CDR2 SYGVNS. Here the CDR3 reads CASSGDRGNQPQHF. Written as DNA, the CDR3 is TGTGCCAGCAGTGGGGACAGGGGAAATCAGCCCCAGCATTTT.

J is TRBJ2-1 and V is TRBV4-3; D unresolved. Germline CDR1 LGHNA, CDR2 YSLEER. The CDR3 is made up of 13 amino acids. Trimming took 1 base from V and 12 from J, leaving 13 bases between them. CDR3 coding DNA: TGCGCCAGCAGCCAAGGGTCGGCACACGGGCAGTTCTTC. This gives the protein CASSQGSAHGQFF.

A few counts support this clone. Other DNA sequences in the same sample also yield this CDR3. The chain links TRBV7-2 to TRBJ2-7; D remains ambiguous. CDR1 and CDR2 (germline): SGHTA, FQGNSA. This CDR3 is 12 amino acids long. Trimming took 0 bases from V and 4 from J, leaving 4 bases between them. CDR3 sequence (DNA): TGTGCCAGCAGCTTAGCGACATACGAGCAGTACTTC. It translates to CASSLATYEQYF.

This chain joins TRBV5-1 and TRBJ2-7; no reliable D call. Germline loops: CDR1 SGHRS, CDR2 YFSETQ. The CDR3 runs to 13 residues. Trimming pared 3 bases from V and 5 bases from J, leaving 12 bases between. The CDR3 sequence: CASSWGSMDEQYF. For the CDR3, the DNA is TGCGCCAGCAGCTGGGGATCCATGGACGAGCAGTACTTC.